The 31 T cell receptor beta chains listed next were all sequenced from one sample in a study of CD8 T cells in ankylosing spondylitis (dated by TCRdb to about 2017). Preparation of the library involved 5' RACE. Sequenced using an Illumina HiSeq 2500. The raw public reads went through TCRdb reprocessing: fastp at Q25, MiXCR clone calling, in-frame beta chains kept. Each record represents a unique CDR3 protein, reported with the most common genes and DNA among its rows. The sample table holds roughly 170,000 distinct CDR3 sequences, of which roughly 10% were seen once. In total, the top ten clones hold about 16% of the sample. Sequencing was done on a sample of blood, either unsorted or a sorted T cell fraction (not recorded which). The receptor set was obtained from a female donor with ankylosing spondylitis or in good health (not recorded which).

This clonotype was recorded a few times. V usage is TRBV5-6 and J usage is TRBJ2-2; D perhaps matches TRBD1 (5 bases). Per the germline V gene, CDR1 is SGHDT and CDR2 is YYEEEE. The CDR3 has 15 amino acids. Trimming shortened V by 2 bases and J by 0 bases, and 8 bases separated the two germline ends. The DNA for the CDR3 is TGTGCCAGCAGCTTTCGCAGGGCGAACACCGGGGAGCTGTTTTTT. Translated, it gives CASSFRRANTGELFF.

This chain uses TRBV4-1 with TRBJ1-1; no clear D. Germline-derived CDR1 and CDR2 are MGHRA and YSYEKL. V was pared by 0 bases and J by 11 bases, with 16 bases between. CDR3 size: 14 residues. CDR3 region: CASSQDSSGWGAFF. CDR3 DNA sequence: TGCGCCAGCAGCCAAGATTCTTCAGGTTGGGGTGCTTTCTTT.

This clonotype has more than one count but fewer than ten. The genes are TRBV20-1 and TRBJ2-1, with 12 bases that match TRBD2. The CDR3 covers 15 residues. V lost 4 bases to trimming and J lost 7 bases; unmatched junction nucleotides: 8. The germline V gene encodes CDR1 DFQATT and CDR2 SNEGSKA (reference sequence). The CDR3 sequence is CSATLTSGSWNEQFF. CDR3 in DNA: TGCAGTGCTACCCTGACTAGCGGGAGTTGGAATGAGCAGTTCTTC.

The chain employs TRBV7-6 and TRBJ2-1; 8 positions match TRBD1. Trimming cost V 4 bases and J 1 base; bases outside gene matches: 3. Germline values: CDR1 SGHVS, CDR2 FNYEAQ. This CDR3 is built from 15 residues. The CDR3 nucleotides read TGTGCCAGCAGCTCTCGACAGGGGTCCTACAATGAGCAGTTCTTC. Its protein product is CASSSRQGSYNEQFF.

This clonotype was counted at least ten times. This chain joins TRBV11-3 and TRBJ2-2; 7 positions agree with TRBD1. CDR1 SGHNT and CDR2 YENEEA come from the germline V gene. Unmatched junction bases numbered 4, after V lost 5 bases and J lost 4 bases. The CDR3 spans 14 residues. DNA of the CDR3: TGTGCCAGCAGCCTCGGGACAGCCACCGGGGAGCTGTTTTTT. Its translation is CASSLGTATGELFF.

The gene calls are TRBV6-2 or TRBV6-3 and TRBJ1-4; D gene ambiguous. The ends were cut back, 0 bases at V and 6 bases at J, with 11 bases in the middle. The CDR3 is made up of 15 amino acids. Germline-derived CDR1 and CDR2 are MNHEY and SVGEGT. CDR3 sequence reads: CASSYSFRSDEKLFF. The CDR3 DNA reads as TGTGCCAGCAGTTACTCGTTTCGCAGCGATGAAAAACTGTTTTTT.

This chain uses TRBV28 with TRBJ2-1; 9 bases are a match to TRBD1. After removal of 1 base from V and 0 bases from J, the junction contained 4 bases not matched to a gene. The CDR3 is 17 residues long. Germline CDR1 reads MDHEN; CDR2 reads SYDVKM. The CDR3 is CASSLLGTGSSYNEQFF. CDR3 coding DNA: TGTGCCAGCAGTTTATTGGGGACAGGGAGCTCCTACAATGAGCAGTTCTTC.

This clonotype was counted at least ten times. V and J are TRBV4-2 and TRBJ1-1, with 10 positions matching TRBD1. Germline V gene data show CDR1 as LGHNA and CDR2 as YNFKEQ. The CDR3 sequence is 15 residues long. The ends lost 5 bases at V and 6 bases at J; junction bases unmatched: 9. The CDR3 is CASSIGLDRGAEAFF. The CDR3 bases are TGTGCCAGCAGCATAGGATTGGACAGGGGGGCTGAAGCTTTCTTT.

This clonotype turned up a few times. The V gene is TRBV11-2, the J gene TRBJ2-3; 12 bases agree with TRBD2. The CDR3 runs 19 residues. Looked up from germline, CDR1 is SGHAT and CDR2 is FQNNGV. The trim removed 5 bases at V and 2 bases at J, leaving 14 bases unmatched. The CDR3 here is CASSLVNPRLAGDTDTQYF. CDR3 DNA: TGTGCCAGCAGCCTAGTCAACCCCAGACTAGCGGGAGACACAGATACGCAGTATTTT.

The genes are TRBV3-1 and TRBJ2-3; the match to TRBD2 covers 12 bases. V lost 1 base, J lost 7 bases, and 12 bases stayed unmatched. CDR1 is LGHDT, CDR2 YNNKEL, per germline (reference sequence). The CDR3 sequence is 18 residues long. The CDR3 reads CASSQGTSGNFARHTQYF. CDR3 in DNA: TGTGCCAGCAGCCAAGGGACTAGCGGGAATTTCGCCCGCCATACGCAGTATTTT.

This clonotype appeared a few times. The V call is TRBV11-2, the J call TRBJ1-2; D gene uncertain. This CDR3 is 14 amino acids long. Germline V gene data show CDR1 as SGHAT and CDR2 as FQNNGV. V gave up 7 bases and J gave up 3 bases, with 15 bases separating them. CDR3 loop: CASKVAGSHYGYTF. The CDR3 nucleotides are TGTGCCAGCAAAGTGGCCGGCAGCCACTATGGCTACACCTTC.

This chain uses TRBV5-1 with TRBJ2-5; TRBD2 matches at 10 bases. V lost 4 bases, J lost 2 bases, and 8 bases stayed unmatched. Germline lookup yields CDR1 SGHRS and CDR2 YFSETQ. The CDR3 runs 16 residues. CDR3 amino acids: CASSRTEAGGQETQYF. The CDR3, as DNA: TGCGCCAGCAGCCGCACGGAAGCGGGAGGGCAAGAGACCCAGTACTTC.

The sample holds a few counts of this clonotype. CDR3 in amino acids: CALDRDDTGELFF. The CDR3 DNA sequence: TGTGCCTTGGACAGGGATGACACCGGGGAGCTGTTTTTT. The rearrangement links TRBV30 to TRBJ2-2; 8 nucleotides agree with TRBD1. CDR1 is GTSNPN, CDR2 SVGIG, per germline (reference sequence). V gave up 7 bases and J gave up 3 bases; unmatched junction bases: 4. CDR3 length: 13 amino acids.

This clonotype was observed a handful of times. This rearrangement joins TRBV20-1 to TRBJ2-1; TRBD1 matches at 9 bases. The CDR3 spans 15 residues. The ends lost 1 base at V and 9 bases at J; junction bases unmatched: 10. CDR1 is DFQATT and CDR2 is SNEGSKA in the germline V gene (reference sequence). The CDR3 sequence: CSARGDTTGGGEQFF. In nucleotides, the CDR3 is TGCAGTGCTAGAGGCGATACTACAGGGGGCGGTGAGCAGTTCTTC.

This clonotype occurred a few times. The J gene is TRBJ1-1, the V gene TRBV12-3 or TRBV12-4; D uncertain. Trimming cost V 7 bases and J 6 bases, with 12 bases left between them. The CDR3 spans 12 residues. CDR3 protein: CASTTPGSEAFF. The CDR3 nucleotides read TGTGCCAGCACCACCCCGGGGTCTGAAGCTTTCTTT.

This clonotype has a count of ten or more. The gene calls are TRBV20-1 and TRBJ1-2; D not resolved. The V gene lost 0 bases and the J gene lost 8 bases, with 13 bases spanning the gap. CDR3 size: 13 residues. Germline CDR1 and CDR2: DFQATT and SNEGSKA (reference sequence). This chain's CDR3 is CSARDYSQEGYTF. Written as DNA, the CDR3 is TGCAGTGCTAGAGATTACAGCCAGGAGGGCTACACCTTC.

The rearrangement joins TRBV27 to TRBJ1-5; D not resolved. CDR3 length equals 13 residues. Germline V gene sequence: CDR1 MNHEY, CDR2 SMNVEV (reference sequence). Deletions cut 3 bases from V and 9 bases from J, with 12 bases between. Here the CDR3 reads CASSLGSIGPQHF. For the CDR3, the DNA is TGTGCCAGCAGTTTGGGCAGCATAGGGCCCCAGCATTTT.

This clonotype was counted only a few times. This sequence joins TRBV25-1 and TRBJ2-5; D is unresolved. V gave up 1 base and J gave up 0 bases, with 9 bases separating them. The CDR3 length is 15 residues. Germline assignment: CDR1 MGHDK and CDR2 SYGVNS. The CDR3 bases are TGTGCCAGCAGTGAATCCCTGGCGTACCAAGAGACCCAGTACTTC. The encoded protein is CASSESLAYQETQYF.

The chain links TRBV6-5 to TRBJ2-1; D is undetermined. V lost 0 bases and J 7 bases, leaving 7 bases between the germline ends. Germline V gene sequence: CDR1 MNHEY, CDR2 SVGAGI. CDR3 length: 13 residues. As DNA, the CDR3 is TGTGCCAGCAGTTACTCAGGCAGAAATGAGCAGTTCTTC. Translating gives CASSYSGRNEQFF.

This clonotype was picked up many times. The chain couples TRBV10-3 to TRBJ2-7, with TRBD1 identical over 9 bases. Germline lookup yields CDR1 ENHRY and CDR2 SYGVKD. This CDR3 is 16 amino acids long. V was pared by 5 bases and J by 0 bases, with 8 bases of the junction left unmatched. CDR3 in DNA: TGTGCCATCAGTCCGGGACAGGGTCCCGCCTCCTACGAGCAGTACTTC. Its protein product is CAISPGQGPASYEQYF.

This clonotype was found a few times. The chain has TRBV27 and TRBJ1-5, with D tentatively TRBD1 (5 bases). This CDR3 has 15 amino acids. Germline lookup yields CDR1 MNHEY and CDR2 SMNVEV (reference sequence). V was cut by 3 bases and J by 1 base, with 10 bases left in between. The CDR3, as DNA: TGTGCCAGCAGTTTCACTGGGGGGAGCAATCAGCCCCAGCATTTT. Translated, it gives CASSFTGGSNQPQHF.

This chain joins TRBV20-1 and TRBJ2-2; D gene unclear. Germline CDR1 reads DFQATT; CDR2 reads SNEGSKA (reference sequence). The V and J ends lost 0 bases and 8 bases respectively, with 13 bases between them. CDR3 length equals 14 residues. CDR3 sequence (DNA): TGCAGTGCTAGAGATCGTCGGGTTTCGGGGGAGCTGTTTTTT. It encodes CSARDRRVSGELFF.

This clonotype was seen only a few times. V is TRBV5-1 and J is TRBJ2-3; the match to TRBD2 covers 13 bases. Per germline, CDR1 SGHRS and CDR2 YFSETQ. V lost 2 bases and J lost 4; bases outside the gene matches: 4. The CDR3 is 16 amino acids. The CDR3 sequence is CASSFGLAGVADTQYF. CDR3 bases: TGCGCCAGCAGCTTCGGACTAGCGGGAGTCGCAGATACGCAGTATTTT.

This clonotype was seen ten or more times. The rearrangement links TRBV6-2 or TRBV6-3 to TRBJ2-3; no reliable D call. The CDR3 has 12 amino acids. Between the trimmed V and J ends, which lost 5 bases and 4 bases, there was a span of 7 bases. CDR1 is MNHEY, CDR2 SVGEGT, per germline. CDR3 in amino acids: CASSQQADTQYF. The CDR3 coding sequence is TGTGCCAGCAGTCAGCAGGCAGATACGCAGTATTTT.

This clonotype was observed a handful of times. The chain has TRBV29-1 and TRBJ2-7; 13 bases align to TRBD2. The CDR3 sequence is 13 residues long. With V trimmed by 6 bases and J by 3 bases, 2 bases remained unmatched. In germline, CDR1 is SQVTM, CDR2 ANQGSEA. The CDR3 nucleotides are TGCAGCGTACTAGCGGGAGGGGGCTACGAGCAGTACTTC. Residues: CSVLAGGGYEQYF.

The genes are TRBV29-1 and TRBJ1-1, with a tentative D call TRBD1 (6 bases). The V gene's germline CDR1 is SQVTM and CDR2 ANQGSEA. V lost 7 bases and J 1 base, leaving 13 bases between the germline ends. The CDR3 sequence is 13 residues long. Here the CDR3 reads CSASDRPNTEAFF. The DNA for the CDR3 is TGCAGCGCCTCGGACAGACCGAACACTGAAGCTTTCTTT. Based on the CDR3 plus reference TRBV29-1 and TRBJ1-1, the full variable domain is SAVISQKPSRDICQRGTSLTIQCQVDSQVTMMFWYRQQPGQSLTLIATANQGSEATYESGFVIDKFPISRPNLTFSTLTVSNMSPEDSSIYLCSASDRPNTEAFFGQGTRLTVV.

The chain is built from TRBV28 and TRBJ2-7; 7 bases agree with TRBD1. CDR3 length: 15 residues. V gave up 4 bases and J gave up 2 bases; unmatched junction bases: 8. CDR1 is MDHEN, CDR2 SYDVKM, per germline. CDR3 in DNA: TGTGCCAGCAGTTCCTCGGGACAGAAAGCCTACGAGCAGTACTTC. This translates into CASSSSGQKAYEQYF.

This clonotype was counted only a few times. V gene TRBV6-5 combines with J gene TRBJ1-5; no definite D call. V lost 0 bases and J 9 bases, leaving 15 bases between the germline ends. CDR3 length equals 15 residues. CDR1 is MNHEY and CDR2 is SVGAGI in the germline V gene. The CDR3 coding sequence is TGTGCCAGCAGTTACTCGCGGCCGGGGAGTTTGCCCCAGCATTTT. Amino acids: CASSYSRPGSLPQHF.

This chain connects TRBV27 to TRBJ1-1; 7 bases agree with TRBD1. Germline lookup yields CDR1 MNHEY and CDR2 SMNVEV (reference sequence). CDR3 length: 14 amino acids. The trim removed 6 bases at V and 4 bases at J, leaving 8 bases unmatched. CDR3 in amino acids: CASRLGGEGTEAFF. CDR3 nucleotide sequence: TGTGCCAGCAGGTTAGGGGGCGAGGGCACTGAAGCTTTCTTT.

The chain carries TRBV20-1 and TRBJ2-7; 10 bases map to TRBD2. This CDR3 contains 13 residues. V lost 4 bases to trimming and J lost 4 bases; unmatched junction nucleotides: 4. Per the germline V gene, CDR1 is DFQATT and CDR2 is SNEGSKA (reference sequence). CDR3: CSAKGLAKYEQYF. The CDR3 DNA is TGCAGTGCTAAGGGACTAGCGAAATACGAGCAGTACTTC.

This clonotype showed up just a few times. The chain carries TRBV20-1 and TRBJ2-7, with a possible D match to TRBD2 (6 bases). Germline V gene sequence: CDR1 DFQATT, CDR2 SNEGSKA (reference sequence). CDR3 length equals 15 residues. Trimming stripped 6 bases from V and 2 bases from J, with 20 bases between. The CDR3 DNA is TGCAGTGCCCAGGAAGGGTGGCGGGGTACCTACGAGCAGTACTTC. The encoded protein is CSAQEGWRGTYEQYF.